The present entry profiles one T cell receptor (beta chain) with its context. The CDR3 sequence is 15 residues long. Trimming removed 3 bases from V and 2 bases from J, with 14 bases in between. CDR1 and CDR2 from the germline V gene are SGDLS and YYNGEE. Method: immunoSEQ multiplex PCR; TCRdb's copy keeps in-frame clones and lacks some. This sample yields fewer than 100,000 clones, of which roughly 84% are seen a single time; 12% to 15% belongs to the top ten. The data are from a study of T cell responses to AZD1222 COVID-19 vaccine. The origin of this receptor is an adult who received the AZD1222 COVID-19 vaccine. The chain combines TRBV9 with TRBJ2-5, with a possible D match to TRBD1 (6 bases). The sequenced sample was peripheral blood, obtained 28 days after the second AZD1222 dose. The CDR3 sequence is CASSGGLITQETQYF. CDR3 bases: TGTGCCAGCAGCGGGGGGCTTATAACTCAAGAGACCCAGTACTTC.